This TCR beta chain is from a study of T cell responses to AZD1222 COVID-19 vaccine. Study-wide points: Spike-specific TCR repertoires showed rising breadth and depth after two AZD1222 doses.

Comments on this clone: The antigen is unknown.

V gave up 1 base and J gave up 4 bases, with 11 bases separating them. The CDR3 sequence is 15 residues long. The germline V gene has CDR1 SEHNR and CDR2 FQNEAQ (reference sequence). Produced via immunoSEQ multiplex PCR; TCRdb's table is partial and in-frame only. The sample holds 54,000 or so clones; approximately 88% are singletons and the top ten take roughly 14%. The specimen was peripheral blood, collected on day 0 of AZD1222 vaccination. The sequence came from an adult in good health. The chain joins TRBV7-9 to TRBJ2-1; tentatively, D is TRBD1 (6 bases). CDR3 loop: CASSLGTAFYNEQFF. CDR3 bases: TGTGCCAGCAGCTTAGGGACAGCTTTTTACAATGAGCAGTTCTTC.